This T cell receptor beta chain originates from a study of control samples from healthy donors and cancer patients. Using immunoSEQ multiplex PCR, the repertoire was profiled, and TCRdb retains in-frame clones only, with some absent. This repertoire shows approximately 86,000 clones, around nine tenths found once; its top ten account for roughly 21%. The germline gives CDR1 SGHVS, CDR2 FQNEAQ. Between the trimmed V and J ends, which lost 1 base and 2 bases, there was a span of 12 bases. The CDR3 loop spans 16 amino acids. Sequencing was performed on blood. The source of this sequence is a man between 25 and 39 years old in good health. The gene calls are TRBV7-8 and TRBJ1-3; no definite D call. The CDR3 DNA follows: TGTGCCAGCAGCTTAGGAGCTGGTGGGACTGGAAACACCATATATTTT. This sequence encodes CASSLGAGGTGNTIYF.